These T cell receptor beta chains were read from a single sample in a study of beta chain features in type 1 diabetes. This table comes from immunoSEQ multiplex PCR, and its TCRdb copy is limited to in-frame clones, with some not included. The data contain about 160,000 clones, more than 60% of them singletons. What was sequenced was naive CD4+ T cells from blood. Every receptor here comes from a man aged 25-45 years with type 1 diabetes. Each CDR3 is given with its conserved first and last residue. The D gene is left open where the match is weak. Clone sizes are given selectively: once, few, many, or a class where the clone is expanded.

V: TRBV29-1
size: once
length: 13
J: TRBJ1-1
D: -
DNA: TGCAGCGTTGAAGAGCAGGGCGGCGCTGAAGCTTTCTTT
CDR3: CSVEEQGGAEAFF

V: TRBV9
size: -
length: 12
J: TRBJ1-2
D: -
DNA: TGTGCCAGCAGCGTAACGGGAGGTGGCTACACCTTC
CDR3: CASSVTGGGYTF

V: TRBV11-2
size: -
length: 14
J: TRBJ2-5
D: -
DNA: TGTGCCAGCAGCCTCCCCCCCGGTTTGGAGACCCAGTACTTC
CDR3: CASSLPPGLETQYF

V: TRBV5-1
size: -
length: 16
J: TRBJ2-6
D: -
DNA: TGCGCCAGCAGCTTGTCGGACAGCTCTGGGGCCAACGTCCTGACTTTC
CDR3: CASSLSDSSGANVLTF

V: TRBV5-1
size: -
length: 15
J: TRBJ1-1
D: -
DNA: TGCGCCAGCAGCCCCGGACACACCAAGAACACTGAAGCTTTCTTT
CDR3: CASSPGHTKNTEAFF

V: TRBV4-3
size: -
length: 16
J: TRBJ2-7
D: -
DNA: TGCGCCAGCAGCCAAGAAGTTCGAACAGCTAACTACGAGCAGTACTTC
CDR3: CASSQEVRTANYEQYF

V: TRBV5-4
size: few
length: 13
J: TRBJ2-7
D: -
DNA: TGTGCCAGCAGCTTGGGGACCACTGACGAGCAGTACTTC
CDR3: CASSLGTTDEQYF

V: TRBV6-5
size: -
length: 14
J: TRBJ2-7
D: -
DNA: TGTGCCAGCAGTTACTCGACAGCATCCTACGAGCAGTACTTC
CDR3: CASSYSTASYEQYF

V: TRBV5-1
size: -
length: 16
J: TRBJ2-1
D: -
DNA: TGCGCCAGCAGACTTACAGGACTGAGCTCCTACAATGAGCAGTTCTTC
CDR3: CASRLTGLSSYNEQFF

V: TRBV21-1
size: -
length: 16
J: TRBJ2-2
D: -
DNA: TGTGCCAGCAGCAAAGTCGAAACAGGGGGCACCGGGGAGCTGTTTTTT
CDR3: CASSKVETGGTGELFF

V: TRBV29-1
size: -
length: 14
J: TRBJ2-1
D: TRBD2
DNA: TGCAGCGTTGGTACGGGGGGAGTCTACAATGAGCAGTTCTTC
CDR3: CSVGTGGVYNEQFF

V: TRBV29-1
size: -
length: 12
J: TRBJ2-7
D: -
DNA: TGCAGCGTTGAGGGGCAGGCCTACGAGCAGTACTTC
CDR3: CSVEGQAYEQYF

V: TRBV6-1
size: once
length: 12
J: TRBJ2-7
D: -
DNA: TGTGCCAGCAGTGAAGTTCCCTACGAGCAGTACTTC
CDR3: CASSEVPYEQYF

V: TRBV30
size: -
length: 11
J: TRBJ2-1
D: -
DNA: TGTGCCTCAGGGACCTACAATGAGCAGTTCTTC
CDR3: CASGTYNEQFF

V: TRBV29-1
size: -
length: 12
J: TRBJ2-5
D: -
DNA: TGCAGCTTTGTCCGCTCGGGAGAGACCCAGTACTTC
CDR3: CSFVRSGETQYF

V: TRBV30
size: few
length: 14
J: TRBJ2-3
D: -
DNA: TGTGCCTGGAGTCCCGCCGGGGTCACAGATACGCAGTATTTT
CDR3: CAWSPAGVTDTQYF

V: TRBV5-1
size: -
length: 14
J: TRBJ2-5
D: -
DNA: TGCGCCAGCAGCTTTTCAGGGGCGGAGGAGACCCAGTACTTC
CDR3: CASSFSGAEETQYF

V: TRBV9
size: -
length: 15
J: TRBJ2-5
D: TRBD2
DNA: TGTGCCAGCAGCGGTAGCGGGGGGGCTCAAGAGACCCAGTACTTC
CDR3: CASSGSGGAQETQYF

V: TRBV18
size: -
length: 13
J: TRBJ2-3
D: -
DNA: TGTGCCAGCTCACCGGGAGCAACAGATACGCAGTATTTT
CDR3: CASSPGATDTQYF

V: TRBV6-1
size: -
length: 16
J: TRBJ2-3
D: -
DNA: TGTGCCAGCAGTGCTCGACTGACCAGTTTCACAGATACGCAGTATTTT
CDR3: CASSARLTSFTDTQYF

V: TRBV4-3
size: -
length: 15
J: TRBJ2-7
D: -
DNA: TGCGCCAGCAGCCAGAATACAGGGCAATCCTACGAGCAGTACTTC
CDR3: CASSQNTGQSYEQYF

V: TRBV4-3
size: -
length: 15
J: TRBJ1-5
D: -
DNA: TGCGCCAGCAGCCAAGCGGCAGGCAACAATCAGCCCCAGCATTTT
CDR3: CASSQAAGNNQPQHF

V: TRBV14
size: -
length: 11
J: TRBJ2-7
D: -
DNA: TGTGCCAGCAGCCGTAATGTGCGTCAGTACTTC
CDR3: CASSRNVRQYF

V: TRBV14
size: -
length: 15
J: TRBJ2-3
D: TRBD1
DNA: TGTGCCAGCAGCCACCAGACAGGGGGCCCAGATACGCAGTATTTT
CDR3: CASSHQTGGPDTQYF

V: TRBV28
size: once
length: 11
J: TRBJ1-5
D: -
DNA: TGTGCCAGCAGTGGGCATCAGCCCCAGCATTTT
CDR3: CASSGHQPQHF

V: TRBV7-8
size: -
length: 15
J: TRBJ2-6
D: -
DNA: TGTGCCAGCAGCTTAGGACAGGCTGGGGCCAACGTCCTGACTTTC
CDR3: CASSLGQAGANVLTF

V: TRBV6-6
size: -
length: 14
J: TRBJ2-4
D: -
DNA: TGTGCCAGCAGTCGGACAGTAGCCAAAAACATTCAGTACTTC
CDR3: CASSRTVAKNIQYF

V: TRBV7-9
size: -
length: 13
J: TRBJ2-5
D: -
DNA: TGTGCCAGCAGCTTAGCAGGCCCAGAGACCCAGTACTTC
CDR3: CASSLAGPETQYF

V: TRBV7-8
size: -
length: 14
J: TRBJ2-5
D: -
DNA: TGTGCCAGCAGCTACAGGGCTAATCAAGAGTCCCAGTACTTC
CDR3: CASSYRANQESQYF

V: TRBV7-9
size: -
length: 12
J: TRBJ2-7
D: -
DNA: TGTGCCAGCAGCCCCAGACAGTTCGAGCAGTACTTC
CDR3: CASSPRQFEQYF

V: TRBV30
size: -
length: 13
J: TRBJ1-6
D: -
DNA: TGTGCCTGGGGACTTCCAGGGAATTCACCCCTCCACTTT
CDR3: CAWGLPGNSPLHF

V: TRBV9
size: -
length: 15
J: TRBJ2-7
D: -
DNA: TGTGCCAGCAGCGCAGACCCCAATGGACAGTACGAGCAGTACTTC
CDR3: CASSADPNGQYEQYF

V: TRBV5-6
size: -
length: 15
J: TRBJ2-5
D: TRBD1
DNA: TGTGCCAGCAGCCAGGGACAGTTACTACAAGAGACCCAGTACTTC
CDR3: CASSQGQLLQETQYF

V: TRBV6-6
size: few
length: 15
J: TRBJ1-4
D: -
DNA: TGTGCCAGCAGATATAACCGGGACGGAGGGGAAAAACTGTTTTTT
CDR3: CASRYNRDGGEKLFF

V: TRBV4-3
size: few
length: 12
J: TRBJ2-5
D: -
DNA: TGCGCCAGCAGCAGGACGCGAGAGACCCAGTACTTC
CDR3: CASSRTRETQYF

V: TRBV7-8
size: -
length: 16
J: TRBJ2-7
D: TRBD2
DNA: TGTGCCAGCAGCGCTGCCCGGAGGGAGACTAGCGATGAGCAGTACTTC
CDR3: CASSAARRETSDEQYF

V: TRBV23-1
size: -
length: 17
J: TRBJ2-2
D: -
DNA: TGCGCCAGCAGTCAACTCGCCAGGGCTACGAACACCGGGGAGCTGTTTTTT
CDR3: CASSQLARATNTGELFF

V: TRBV27
size: -
length: 16
J: TRBJ2-7
D: TRBD2
DNA: TGTGCCAGCAGTTTTGAGGGACTAGCTCCCCTTTACGAGCAGTACTTC
CDR3: CASSFEGLAPLYEQYF

V: TRBV5-6
size: -
length: 14
J: TRBJ1-1
D: -
DNA: TGTGCCAGCAGCTTAGATGCTTGGCACACTGAAGCTTTCTTT
CDR3: CASSLDAWHTEAFF

V: TRBV4-1
size: once
length: 13
J: TRBJ1-4
D: -
DNA: TGCGCCAGCAGCAGGGAAATTTTTGAAAAACTGTTTTTT
CDR3: CASSREIFEKLFF

V: TRBV9
size: -
length: 15
J: TRBJ2-3
D: -
DNA: TGTGCCAGCAGCGTAGAACCAGACAGGACTAATACGCAGTATTTT
CDR3: CASSVEPDRTNTQYF

V: TRBV29-1
size: -
length: 11
J: TRBJ1-1
D: TRBD1
DNA: TGCAGCGTTGTCCAGGGGGGTGAAGCTTTCTTT
CDR3: CSVVQGGEAFF

V: TRBV27
size: few
length: 13
J: TRBJ2-7
D: -
DNA: TGTGCCAGCAGCTCTTTGGGGACCTACGAGCAGTACTTC
CDR3: CASSSLGTYEQYF

V: TRBV10-1
size: few
length: 13
J: TRBJ2-1
D: -
DNA: TGCGCCAGCAGCCGCGACACCTACAATGAGCAGTTCTTC
CDR3: CASSRDTYNEQFF

V: TRBV7-9
size: -
length: 13
J: TRBJ2-7
D: TRBD1
DNA: TGTGCCAGCAGCCGGGGACAGGGATACGAGCAGTACTTC
CDR3: CASSRGQGYEQYF

V: TRBV29-1
size: -
length: 12
J: TRBJ1-1
D: -
DNA: TGCAGCGTTGAAGCCCGTAGAACTGAAGCTTTCTTT
CDR3: CSVEARRTEAFF

V: TRBV27
size: -
length: 14
J: TRBJ2-7
D: TRBD1
DNA: TGTGCCAGTCGGTGGGACAGGACAACCTACGAGCAGTACTTC
CDR3: CASRWDRTTYEQYF

V: TRBV29-1
size: few
length: 14
J: TRBJ2-2
D: TRBD1
DNA: TGCAGCGCCCCGGACAGGGAAGGAACCGGGGAGCTGTTTTTT
CDR3: CSAPDREGTGELFF

V: TRBV5-1
size: -
length: 14
J: TRBJ2-1
D: TRBD2
DNA: TGCGCCAGCAGCTCCCCTAGCGGGGGCGATGAGCAGTTCTTC
CDR3: CASSSPSGGDEQFF

V: TRBV14
size: few
length: 12
J: TRBJ1-2
D: -
DNA: TGTGCCAGCAGCCAAGGTGCCTATGGCTACACCTTC
CDR3: CASSQGAYGYTF

V: TRBV27
size: -
length: 15
J: TRBJ2-5
D: TRBD1
DNA: TGTGCCAGCAGTTTTTGGACAGGGGGCGCGCAGACCCAGTACTTC
CDR3: CASSFWTGGAQTQYF

V: TRBV30
size: -
length: 13
J: TRBJ1-5
D: -
DNA: TGTGCCTGGGCGGGCGGTAGCAATCAGCCCCAGCATTTT
CDR3: CAWAGGSNQPQHF

V: TRBV5-1
size: -
length: 15
J: TRBJ2-1
D: -
DNA: TGCGCCAGCAGCTTGGGGTCGGTCTCCTACAATGAGCAGTTCTTC
CDR3: CASSLGSVSYNEQFF

V: TRBV9
size: -
length: 14
J: TRBJ2-2
D: -
DNA: TGTGCCAGCAGCGTAGAACTTAACACCGGGGAGCTGTTTTTT
CDR3: CASSVELNTGELFF